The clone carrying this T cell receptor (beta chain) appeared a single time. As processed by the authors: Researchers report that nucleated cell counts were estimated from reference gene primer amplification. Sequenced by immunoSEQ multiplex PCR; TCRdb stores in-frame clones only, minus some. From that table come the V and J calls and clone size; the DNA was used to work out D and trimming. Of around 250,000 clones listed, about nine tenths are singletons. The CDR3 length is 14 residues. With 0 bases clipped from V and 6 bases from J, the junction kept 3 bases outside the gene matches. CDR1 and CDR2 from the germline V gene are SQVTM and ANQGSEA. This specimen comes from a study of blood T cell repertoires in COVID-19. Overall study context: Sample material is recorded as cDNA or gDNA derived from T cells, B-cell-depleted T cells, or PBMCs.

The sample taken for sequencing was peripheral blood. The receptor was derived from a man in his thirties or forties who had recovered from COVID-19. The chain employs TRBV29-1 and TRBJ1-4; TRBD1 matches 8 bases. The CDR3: CSVEDRGRYEKLFF. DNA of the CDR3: TGCAGCGTTGAAGACAGGGGGCGGTATGAAAAACTGTTTTTT.